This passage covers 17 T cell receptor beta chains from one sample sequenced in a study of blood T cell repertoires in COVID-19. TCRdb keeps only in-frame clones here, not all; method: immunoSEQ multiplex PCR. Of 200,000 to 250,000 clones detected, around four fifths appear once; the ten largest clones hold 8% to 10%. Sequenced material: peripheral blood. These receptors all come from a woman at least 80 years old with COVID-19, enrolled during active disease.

The CDR3 DNA follows: TGCGCCAGCAGCTTGGAACAGTACACAGATACGCAGTATTTT. It yields the protein CASSLEQYTDTQYF. The rearrangement links TRBV5-1 to TRBJ2-3; D remains ambiguous. V shed 0 bases and J shed 2 bases, with 7 bases lying between them. The germline V gene encodes CDR1 SGHRS and CDR2 YFSETQ. The CDR3 is 14 amino acids. The full variable domain, completed using reference TRBV5-1 and TRBJ2-3, is KAGVTQTPRYLIKTRGQQVTLSCSPISGHRSVSWYQQTPGQGLQFLFEYFSETQRNKGNFPGRFSGRQFSNSRSEMNVSTLELGDSALYLCASSLEQYTDTQYFGPGTRLTVL.

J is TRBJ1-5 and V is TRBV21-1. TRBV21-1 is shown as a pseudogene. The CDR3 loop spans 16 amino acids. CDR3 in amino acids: CASSTRRGGRNQPQHF. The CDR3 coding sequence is TGTGCCAGCAGCACTCGTAGGGGAGGAAGGAATCAGCCCCAGCATTTT.

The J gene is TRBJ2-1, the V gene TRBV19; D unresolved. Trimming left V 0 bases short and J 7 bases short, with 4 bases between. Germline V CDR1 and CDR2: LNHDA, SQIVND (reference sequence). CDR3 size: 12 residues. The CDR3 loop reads CASSIDRNEQFF. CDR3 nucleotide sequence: TGTGCCAGTAGTATAGATCGGAATGAGCAGTTCTTC.

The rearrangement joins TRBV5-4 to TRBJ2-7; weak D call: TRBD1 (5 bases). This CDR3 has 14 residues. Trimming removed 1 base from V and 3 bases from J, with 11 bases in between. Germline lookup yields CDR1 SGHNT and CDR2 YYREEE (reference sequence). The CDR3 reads CASSLTTGFYEQYF. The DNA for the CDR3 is TGTGCCAGCAGCTTGACCACAGGATTCTACGAGCAGTACTTC.

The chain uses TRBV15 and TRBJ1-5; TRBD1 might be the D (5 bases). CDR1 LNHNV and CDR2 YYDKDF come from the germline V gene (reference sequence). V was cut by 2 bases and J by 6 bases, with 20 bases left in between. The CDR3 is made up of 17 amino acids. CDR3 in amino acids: CATSRPTRSGLGQPQHF. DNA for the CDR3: TGTGCCACCAGCAGACCCACACGCTCAGGGTTGGGTCAGCCCCAGCATTTT.

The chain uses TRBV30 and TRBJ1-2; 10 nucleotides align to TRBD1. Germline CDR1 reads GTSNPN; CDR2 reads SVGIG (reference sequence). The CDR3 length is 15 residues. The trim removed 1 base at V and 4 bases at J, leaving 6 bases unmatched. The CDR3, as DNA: TGTGCCTGGAGTGCAAAGACAGGGGGCGCCTATGGCTACACCTTC. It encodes CAWSAKTGGAYGYTF.

Here the CDR3 reads CASSFDRGHTNYGYTF. The DNA for the CDR3 is TGTGCCAGCAGTTTTGACAGGGGGCACACCAACTATGGCTACACCTTC. V and J are TRBV28 and TRBJ1-2; 10 bases match TRBD1. Germline CDR1 and CDR2: MDHEN and SYDVKM. The CDR3 has 16 residues. V shed 3 bases, J shed 2 bases, and the junction held 6 bases outside the gene matches.

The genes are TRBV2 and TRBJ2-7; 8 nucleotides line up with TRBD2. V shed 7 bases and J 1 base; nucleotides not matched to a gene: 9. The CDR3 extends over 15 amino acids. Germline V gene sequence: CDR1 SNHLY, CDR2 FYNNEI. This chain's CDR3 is CASKGSGSYSYEQYF. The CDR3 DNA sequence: TGTGCCAGCAAAGGGAGCGGGAGTTATTCCTACGAGCAGTACTTC. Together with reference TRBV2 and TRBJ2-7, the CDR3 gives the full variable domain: EPEVTQTPSHQVTQMGQEVILRCVPISNHLYFYWYRQILGQKVEFLVSFYNNEISEKSEIFDDQFSVERPDGSNFTLKIRSTKLEDSAMYFCASKGSGSYSYEQYFGPGTRLTVT.

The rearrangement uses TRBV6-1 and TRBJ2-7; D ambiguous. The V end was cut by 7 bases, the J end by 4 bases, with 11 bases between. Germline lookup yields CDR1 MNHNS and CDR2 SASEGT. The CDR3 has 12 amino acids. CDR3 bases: TGTGCCAGCAACAGTCCAACTTACGAGCAGTACTTC. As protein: CASNSPTYEQYF.

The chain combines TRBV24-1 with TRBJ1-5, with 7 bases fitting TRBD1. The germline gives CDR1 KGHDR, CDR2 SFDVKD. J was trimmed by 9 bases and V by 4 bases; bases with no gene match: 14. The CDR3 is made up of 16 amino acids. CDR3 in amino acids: CATSDSTGTVLRPQHF. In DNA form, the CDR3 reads TGTGCCACCAGTGACTCAACCGGGACAGTTCTGAGGCCCCAGCATTTT.

The CDR3: CASSLGQEQYF. The DNA of the CDR3 is TGTGCCAGCAGCCTAGGACAGGAGCAGTACTTC. The rearrangement joins TRBV14 to TRBJ2-7, with D maybe TRBD1 (6 bases). The CDR3 is 11 residues long. Looked up from germline, CDR1 is SGHDN and CDR2 is FVKESK. Trimming stripped 4 bases from V and 7 bases from J, with 8 bases between.

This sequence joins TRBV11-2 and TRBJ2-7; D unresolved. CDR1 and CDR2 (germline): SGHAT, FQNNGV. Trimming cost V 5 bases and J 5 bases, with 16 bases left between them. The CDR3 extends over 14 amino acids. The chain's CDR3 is CASSPNVLLHEQYF. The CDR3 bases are TGTGCCAGCAGCCCGAACGTCTTACTACACGAGCAGTACTTC.

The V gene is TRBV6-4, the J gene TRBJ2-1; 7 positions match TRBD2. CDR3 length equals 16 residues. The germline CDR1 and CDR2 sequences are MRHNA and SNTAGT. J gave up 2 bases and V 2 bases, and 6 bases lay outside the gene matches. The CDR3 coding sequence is TGTGCCAGCAGTGACGAGGGCCGGGGGGCCTACAATGAGCAGTTCTTC. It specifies CASSDEGRGAYNEQFF.

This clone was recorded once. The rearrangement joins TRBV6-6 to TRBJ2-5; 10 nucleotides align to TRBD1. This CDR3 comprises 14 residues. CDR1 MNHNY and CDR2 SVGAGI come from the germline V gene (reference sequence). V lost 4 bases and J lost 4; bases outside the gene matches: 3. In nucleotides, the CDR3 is TGTGCCAGCAGTTCAGACAGGGGGCGAGAGACCCAGTACTTC. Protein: CASSSDRGRETQYF.

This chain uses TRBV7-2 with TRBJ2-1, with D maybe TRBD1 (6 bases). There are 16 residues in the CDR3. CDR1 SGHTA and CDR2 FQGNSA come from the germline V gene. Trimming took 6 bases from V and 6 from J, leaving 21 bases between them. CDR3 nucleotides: TGTGCCAGCAGGCGCAGGGGCTCCCATGAGGGCAATGAGCAGTTCTTC. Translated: CASRRRGSHEGNEQFF.

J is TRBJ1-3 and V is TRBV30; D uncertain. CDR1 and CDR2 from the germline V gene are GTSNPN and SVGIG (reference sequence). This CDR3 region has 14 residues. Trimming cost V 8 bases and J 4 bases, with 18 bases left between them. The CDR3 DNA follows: TGTGCCCGATCCCGAACTACGTCGGGAAACACCATATATTTT. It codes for CARSRTTSGNTIYF.

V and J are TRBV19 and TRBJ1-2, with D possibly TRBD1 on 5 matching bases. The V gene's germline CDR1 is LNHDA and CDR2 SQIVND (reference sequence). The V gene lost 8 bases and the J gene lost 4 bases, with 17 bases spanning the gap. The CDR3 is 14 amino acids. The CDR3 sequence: CASRREVWSYGYTF. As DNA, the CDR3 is TGTGCCAGTCGCAGGGAGGTTTGGAGCTATGGCTACACCTTC.